A selection of T cell receptor beta chains follows, all from one sample in a study of radiotherapy plus CTLA-4 blockade in lung cancer. TCRdb's copy holds only in-frame clones and misses some; the assay was immunoSEQ multiplex PCR. This sample yields tens of thousands of clones, of which about 87% are seen a single time; 15% to 20% belongs to the top ten. Here the sequenced sample was peripheral blood, taken from a patient treated with radiotherapy plus ipilimumab. These receptors originate from a human donor with non-small cell lung cancer that progressed on radiotherapy plus ipilimumab. Both conserved end residues are part of each CDR3. D genes are given only for firm matches. A row's size may be missing; if present it is once, few, many or a size class.

j_gene: TRBJ1-3
abundance: .
d_gene: .
v_gene: TRBV2
CDR3aa: CASSEWSFGNTIYF
CDR3nt: TGTGCCAGCAGTGAATGGTCGTTCGGAAACACCATATATTTT

j_gene: TRBJ2-7
abundance: .
d_gene: TRBD2
v_gene: TRBV29-1
CDR3aa: CSSTSGVYEQYF
CDR3nt: TGCAGCTCGACTAGCGGGGTTTACGAGCAGTACTTC

j_gene: TRBJ2-7
abundance: few
d_gene: TRBD2
v_gene: TRBV19
CDR3aa: CASSASGEYYEQYF
CDR3nt: TGTGCCAGTAGTGCTAGCGGGGAGTACTACGAGCAGTACTTC

j_gene: TRBJ2-7
abundance: .
d_gene: TRBD2
v_gene: TRBV4-1
CDR3aa: CASSQSGTTSYEQYF
CDR3nt: TGCGCCAGCAGCCAGTCCGGGACTACTTCCTACGAGCAGTACTTC

j_gene: TRBJ2-1
abundance: .
d_gene: .
v_gene: TRBV5-1
CDR3aa: CASSLGVPGARNEQFF
CDR3nt: TGCGCCAGCAGCTTGGGGGTGCCGGGAGCCCGCAATGAGCAGTTCTTC

j_gene: TRBJ1-2
abundance: .
d_gene: TRBD1
v_gene: TRBV30
CDR3aa: CAWRANRGGYTF
CDR3nt: TGTGCCTGGAGGGCGAACAGGGGGGGCTACACCTTC

j_gene: TRBJ2-3
abundance: .
d_gene: .
v_gene: TRBV18
CDR3aa: CASSQTDTQYF
CDR3nt: TGTGCCAGCTCCCAGACAGATACGCAGTATTTT

j_gene: TRBJ2-5
abundance: .
d_gene: TRBD1
v_gene: TRBV5-1
CDR3aa: CASSRTGDFETQYF
CDR3nt: TGCGCCAGCAGCAGGACAGGGGATTTTGAGACCCAGTACTTC

j_gene: TRBJ2-7
abundance: .
d_gene: .
v_gene: TRBV30
CDR3aa: CAWSVQGAYEQYF
CDR3nt: TGTGCCTGGAGTGTACAAGGAGCCTACGAGCAGTACTTC

j_gene: TRBJ1-3
abundance: .
d_gene: TRBD1
v_gene: TRBV30
CDR3aa: CAWGQGANTIYF
CDR3nt: TGTGCCTGGGGACAGGGGGCTAACACCATATATTTT

j_gene: TRBJ2-5
abundance: .
d_gene: TRBD1
v_gene: TRBV5-1
CDR3aa: CASSSTGSRQETQYF
CDR3nt: TGCGCCAGCAGCTCGACAGGGAGTAGGCAAGAGACCCAGTACTTC

j_gene: TRBJ1-2
abundance: once
d_gene: .
v_gene: TRBV7-9
CDR3aa: CASVSGDGYTF
CDR3nt: TGTGCCAGCGTTTCAGGGGATGGCTACACCTTC

j_gene: TRBJ2-2
abundance: .
d_gene: TRBD1
v_gene: TRBV9
CDR3aa: CASSLGAGTGNTGELFF
CDR3nt: TGTGCCAGCAGTTTAGGCGCCGGGACAGGGAACACCGGGGAGCTGTTTTTT

j_gene: TRBJ1-4
abundance: .
d_gene: TRBD1
v_gene: TRBV10-3
CDR3aa: CAISETLGQMNEKLFF
CDR3nt: TGTGCCATCAGTGAGACCCTGGGACAGATGAATGAAAAACTGTTTTTT

j_gene: TRBJ2-7
abundance: .
d_gene: .
v_gene: TRBV5-6
CDR3aa: CASSFPPTYEQYF
CDR3nt: TGTGCCAGCAGCTTCCCTCCGACCTACGAGCAGTACTTC

j_gene: TRBJ2-5
abundance: .
d_gene: TRBD1
v_gene: TRBV5-1
CDR3aa: CASSLAGTEQETQYF
CDR3nt: TGCGCCAGCAGCTTGGCCGGGACAGAACAAGAGACCCAGTACTTC

j_gene: TRBJ1-6
abundance: once
d_gene: TRBD1
v_gene: TRBV19
CDR3aa: CASSASDRDNSPLHF
CDR3nt: TGTGCCAGTAGCGCATCGGACAGGGATAATTCACCCCTCCACTTT

j_gene: TRBJ1-6
abundance: .
d_gene: TRBD1
v_gene: TRBV5-6
CDR3aa: CASSSVDRGLSNSPLHF
CDR3nt: TGTGCCAGCAGTTCCGTCGACAGGGGACTTTCGAATTCACCCCTCCACTTT

j_gene: TRBJ2-7
abundance: .
d_gene: .
v_gene: TRBV29-1
CDR3aa: CSATGGGGYEQYF
CDR3nt: TGCAGCGCCACGGGAGGGGGCGGCTACGAGCAGTACTTC

j_gene: TRBJ2-7
abundance: .
d_gene: .
v_gene: TRBV19
CDR3aa: CASSLRHGQSYEQYF
CDR3nt: TGTGCCAGTAGTTTACGTCACGGACAGAGCTACGAGCAGTACTTC

j_gene: TRBJ1-1
abundance: .
d_gene: .
v_gene: TRBV4-2
CDR3aa: CASSLGNTEAFF
CDR3nt: TGTGCCAGCAGCTTGGGGAACACTGAAGCTTTCTTT

j_gene: TRBJ2-2
abundance: once
d_gene: TRBD1
v_gene: TRBV10-3
CDR3aa: CAIRGQGGTGELFF
CDR3nt: TGTGCCATCAGGGGACAGGGAGGCACCGGGGAGCTGTTTTTT

j_gene: TRBJ1-2
abundance: .
d_gene: .
v_gene: TRBV6-5
CDR3aa: CASSHPENYGYTF
CDR3nt: TGTGCCAGCAGCCACCCAGAGAACTATGGCTACACCTTC

j_gene: TRBJ1-2
abundance: .
d_gene: .
v_gene: TRBV4-3
CDR3aa: CASSQERQVGYTF
CDR3nt: TGCGCCAGCAGCCAAGAAAGACAGGTTGGCTACACCTTC

j_gene: TRBJ2-7
abundance: .
d_gene: TRBD2
v_gene: TRBV5-1
CDR3aa: CASSLIAGGPHEQYF
CDR3nt: TGCGCCAGCAGCTTGATCGCGGGAGGGCCTCACGAGCAGTACTTC

j_gene: TRBJ2-1
abundance: once
d_gene: .
v_gene: TRBV6-6
CDR3aa: CASSQGGEQFF
CDR3nt: TGTGCCAGCAGTCAGGGTGGTGAGCAGTTCTTC

j_gene: TRBJ2-7
abundance: .
d_gene: .
v_gene: TRBV5-1
CDR3aa: CASSSGFYEQYF
CDR3nt: TGCGCCAGCAGCTCGGGATTCTACGAGCAGTACTTC

j_gene: TRBJ2-1
abundance: .
d_gene: .
v_gene: TRBV27
CDR3aa: CASSSGDYNEQFF
CDR3nt: TGTGCCAGCAGTTCGGGTGACTACAATGAGCAGTTCTTC

j_gene: TRBJ1-3
abundance: .
d_gene: TRBD1
v_gene: TRBV28
CDR3aa: CASSRTGVENTIYF
CDR3nt: TGTGCCAGCAGTCGGACAGGGGTGGAGAACACCATATATTTT

j_gene: TRBJ2-7
abundance: once
d_gene: TRBD2
v_gene: TRBV4-2
CDR3aa: CASSQEVAGGRARGEQYF
CDR3nt: TGTGCCAGCAGCCAAGAGGTAGCGGGGGGCCGGGCGCGAGGGGAGCAGTACTTC

j_gene: TRBJ1-4
abundance: .
d_gene: .
v_gene: TRBV5-1
CDR3aa: CASSLASSSREKLFF
CDR3nt: TGCGCCAGCAGCTTGGCCTCCTCGAGTAGGGAAAAACTGTTTTTT

j_gene: TRBJ2-3
abundance: .
d_gene: TRBD2
v_gene: TRBV11-2
CDR3aa: CASSLQWSGGLDTQYF
CDR3nt: TGTGCCAGCAGCCTACAATGGAGCGGGGGGTTGGATACGCAGTATTTT

j_gene: TRBJ2-2
abundance: .
d_gene: .
v_gene: TRBV27
CDR3aa: CASKGLRGPGTGELFF
CDR3nt: TGTGCCAGCAAGGGCCTCCGGGGCCCGGGGACCGGGGAGCTGTTTTTT

j_gene: TRBJ2-1
abundance: .
d_gene: .
v_gene: TRBV7-9
CDR3aa: CASSLVGDSYNEQFF
CDR3nt: TGTGCCAGCAGCTTGGTGGGAGATTCCTACAATGAGCAGTTCTTC

j_gene: TRBJ2-7
abundance: few
d_gene: TRBD2
v_gene: TRBV9
CDR3aa: CASSAYSGGAYEQYF
CDR3nt: TGTGCCAGCAGCGCGTATAGCGGGGGGGCCTACGAGCAGTACTTC

j_gene: TRBJ2-1
abundance: .
d_gene: TRBD1
v_gene: TRBV9
CDR3aa: CASSVGEVGTGPSYNEQFF
CDR3nt: TGTGCCAGCAGCGTAGGCGAAGTGGGGACAGGGCCCTCCTACAATGAGCAGTTCTTC

j_gene: TRBJ1-4
abundance: .
d_gene: .
v_gene: TRBV18
CDR3aa: CASSRASNSPNEKLFF
CDR3nt: TGTGCCAGCTCACGGGCCTCGAATTCGCCTAATGAAAAACTGTTTTTT

j_gene: TRBJ1-2
abundance: .
d_gene: .
v_gene: TRBV11-1
CDR3aa: CASRGQTYGYTF
CDR3nt: TGTGCCAGCAGAGGACAGACCTATGGCTACACCTTC

j_gene: TRBJ2-5
abundance: .
d_gene: .
v_gene: TRBV5-4
CDR3aa: CASSPRGGKTQETQYF
CDR3nt: TGTGCCAGCAGCCCGAGGGGGGGGAAAACCCAAGAGACCCAGTACTTC

j_gene: TRBJ2-6
abundance: .
d_gene: TRBD1
v_gene: TRBV5-4
CDR3aa: CASSMGTVRSGANVLTF
CDR3nt: TGTGCCAGCAGCATGGGGACAGTACGATCTGGGGCCAACGTCCTGACTTTC

j_gene: TRBJ2-7
abundance: few
d_gene: .
v_gene: TRBV4-3
CDR3aa: CASSQYEEVGYEQYF
CDR3nt: TGCGCCAGCAGCCAGTACGAGGAGGTTGGCTACGAGCAGTACTTC

j_gene: TRBJ2-6
abundance: .
d_gene: .
v_gene: TRBV7-3
CDR3aa: CASSPSPPGVGGVGANVLTF
CDR3nt: TGTGCCAGCAGCCCCTCCCCACCAGGGGTGGGGGGTGTGGGGGCCAACGTCCTGACTTTC

j_gene: TRBJ2-1
abundance: few
d_gene: .
v_gene: TRBV9
CDR3aa: CASSVGISSYNEQFF
CDR3nt: TGTGCCAGCAGCGTAGGGATTAGCTCCTACAATGAGCAGTTCTTC

j_gene: TRBJ1-6
abundance: .
d_gene: .
v_gene: TRBV2
CDR3aa: CASSEKGKGNSPLHF
CDR3nt: TGTGCCAGCAGTGAAAAGGGGAAGGGTAATTCACCCCTCCACTTT

j_gene: TRBJ2-7
abundance: .
d_gene: .
v_gene: TRBV9
CDR3aa: CASSAGPPYEQYF
CDR3nt: TGTGCCAGCAGCGCTGGGCCACCCTACGAGCAGTACTTC

j_gene: TRBJ1-1
abundance: .
d_gene: .
v_gene: TRBV18
CDR3aa: CASSPSTLGTEAFF
CDR3nt: TGTGCCAGCTCACCATCAACGCTGGGGACTGAAGCTTTCTTT

j_gene: TRBJ2-2
abundance: .
d_gene: .
v_gene: TRBV11-3
CDR3aa: CASSWGGAGTGELFF
CDR3nt: TGTGCCAGCAGCTGGGGGGGCGCCGGCACCGGGGAGCTGTTTTTT

j_gene: TRBJ2-1
abundance: .
d_gene: .
v_gene: TRBV7-9
CDR3aa: CASSSDNEQFF
CDR3nt: TGTGCCAGCAGCTCGGACAATGAGCAGTTCTTC

j_gene: TRBJ2-1
abundance: .
d_gene: TRBD2
v_gene: TRBV11-1
CDR3aa: CASSLLAGVFYNEQFF
CDR3nt: TGTGCCAGCAGCTTGCTAGCGGGAGTGTTCTACAATGAGCAGTTCTTC

j_gene: TRBJ1-3
abundance: few
d_gene: TRBD1
v_gene: TRBV19
CDR3aa: CASSTGQGTGNTIYF
CDR3nt: TGTGCCAGTAGTACTGGACAGGGCACTGGAAACACCATATATTTT

j_gene: TRBJ2-2
abundance: .
d_gene: TRBD2
v_gene: TRBV4-2
CDR3aa: CASSQDLGKARGAGELFF
CDR3nt: TGTGCCAGCAGCCAAGACCTCGGGAAGGCACGGGGGGCCGGGGAGCTGTTTTTT